This T cell receptor (beta chain) was observed in a study of T cell changes during pregnancy in multiple sclerosis. The protocol was immunoSEQ multiplex PCR, while the TCRdb copy is restricted to in-frame clones and leaves out a portion. Among 130,000 or so clones listed, about 94% were seen once. V lost 10 bases to trimming and J lost 5 bases; unmatched junction nucleotides: 10. Germline V gene lookup returns CDR1 ENHRY and CDR2 SYGVKD. The CDR3 spans 15 residues. This clone was recorded only once. The sequencing here drew on peripheral blood, taken before pregnancy. The gene calls are TRBV10-3 and TRBJ1-6; 8 bases fit TRBD1. The TCR originated in a female donor with multiple sclerosis, enrolled in a pregnancy study. CDR3 residues: CASRGLGYNNSPLHF. CDR3 bases: TGTGCCAGCAGGGGGCTGGGTTATAATAATTCACCCCTCCACTTT.